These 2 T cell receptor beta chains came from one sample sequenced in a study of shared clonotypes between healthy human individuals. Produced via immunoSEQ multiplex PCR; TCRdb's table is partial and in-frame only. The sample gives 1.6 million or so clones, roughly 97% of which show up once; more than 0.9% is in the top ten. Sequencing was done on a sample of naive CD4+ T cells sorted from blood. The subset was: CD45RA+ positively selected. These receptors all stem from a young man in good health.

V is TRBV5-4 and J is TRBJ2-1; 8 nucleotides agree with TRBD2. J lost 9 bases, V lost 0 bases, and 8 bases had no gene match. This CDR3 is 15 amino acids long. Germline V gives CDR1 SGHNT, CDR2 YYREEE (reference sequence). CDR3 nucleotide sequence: TGTGCCAGCAGCTTGGAGACGGGAGGGCCCCCTGAGCAGTTCTTC. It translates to CASSLETGGPPEQFF.

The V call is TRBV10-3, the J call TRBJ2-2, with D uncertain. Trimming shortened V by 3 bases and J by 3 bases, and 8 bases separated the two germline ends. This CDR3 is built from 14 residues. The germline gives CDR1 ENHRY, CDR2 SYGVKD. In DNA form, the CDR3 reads TGTGCCATCAGTGACCGGGCCGACACCGGGGAGCTGTTTTTT. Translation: CAISDRADTGELFF.